This entry features one TCR beta chain sequence. In the same sample, other DNA sequences code for this CDR3. The CDR3 is 14 amino acids. CDR1 and CDR2 from the germline V gene are SGHTA and FQGNSA. V lost 1 base to trimming and J lost 5 bases; unmatched junction nucleotides: 3. Libraries were prepared by immunoSEQ multiplex PCR; TCRdb keeps only in-frame clonotypes and omits some of them. This table holds about 2.4 million clones, roughly 92% found once. These data come from a study of shared clonotypes between healthy human individuals. Study-wide background: A donor's plate count was three for CD4 naive and three for CD4 memory; CD8 naive had two and CD8 memory one.

This TCR was recovered from a man aged 18 to 29 in good health. Sequenced: naive CD4+ T cells sorted from blood. Specified subset: CD45RA+ positively selected. The chain employs TRBV7-2 and TRBJ2-7, with 9 bases that match TRBD1. This CDR3 is CASSLGTGAHEQYF. The CDR3, as DNA: TGTGCCAGCAGCTTAGGGACAGGGGCCCACGAGCAGTACTTC. Together with reference TRBV7-2 and TRBJ2-7, the CDR3 gives the full variable domain: GAGVSQSPSNKVTEKGKDVELRCDPISGHTALYWYRQSLGQGLEFLIYFQGNSAPDKSGLPSDRFSAERTGGSVSTLTIQRTQQEDSAVYLCASSLGTGAHEQYFGPGTRLTVT.